Following are 6 T cell receptor beta chains from one sample sequenced in a study of cytomegalovirus exposure and HLA in healthy donors. PCR involved 60 Vbeta and 13 Jbeta primers. Measured with immunoSEQ multiplex PCR; TCRdb has only the in-frame clones, and not every one. The sample holds over 110,000 clones, approximately 78% seen once. The sample was PBMCs. The source is a woman aged 35 to 49 in good health and CMV-seropositive.

This clone appeared a few times. This rearrangement joins TRBV27 to TRBJ2-7, with D possibly matching TRBD1 (6 bases). V lost 8 bases, J lost 6 bases, and 17 bases lay in between. Per the germline V gene, CDR1 is MNHEY and CDR2 is SMNVEV (reference sequence). This CDR3 comprises 13 residues. Here the CDR3 DNA reads TGTGCCAGCTATCCATATCTAGGGGGCGAGCAGTACTTC. It is translated as CASYPYLGGEQYF.

The gene calls are TRBV28 and TRBJ1-2, with D hard to call. The CDR3 consists of 14 residues. V was trimmed by 3 bases and J by 0 bases, leaving 8 bases between them. The germline V gene has CDR1 MDHEN and CDR2 SYDVKM. DNA of the CDR3: TGTGCCAGCAGTTTCGGAGGGTCTAACTATGGCTACACCTTC. It translates to CASSFGGSNYGYTF.

The V gene is TRBV19, the J gene TRBJ1-5; 7 bases map to TRBD1. CDR1 and CDR2 from the germline V gene are LNHDA and SQIVND (reference sequence). Trimming cost V 5 bases and J 0 bases; bases outside gene matches: 10. CDR3 length equals 17 residues. DNA for the CDR3: TGTGCCAGTAGTTTGAATTGGGACAGCAATAGCAATCAGCCCCAGCATTTT. This translates into CASSLNWDSNSNQPQHF. The full variable domain, rest sourced from reference TRBV19 and TRBJ1-5, is DGGITQSPKYLFRKEGQNVTLSCEQNLNHDAMYWYRQDPGQGLRLIYYSQIVNDFQKGDIAEGYSVSREKKESFPLTVTSAQKNPTAFYLCASSLNWDSNSNQPQHFGDGTRLSIL.

The chain has TRBV19 and TRBJ1-4; 8 bases fit TRBD1. With 5 bases clipped from V and 0 bases from J, the junction kept 8 bases outside the gene matches. CDR3 length: 17 residues. Germline lookup yields CDR1 LNHDA and CDR2 SQIVND (reference sequence). This chain's CDR3 is CASSSRTGIATNEKLFF. CDR3 coding DNA: TGTGCCAGTAGTTCCCGGACAGGGATTGCAACTAATGAAAAACTGTTTTTT.

The chain combines TRBV27 with TRBJ1-1; possible D gene TRBD1, 5 bases. The CDR3 is 14 residues long. Trimming left V 5 bases short and J 1 base short, with 11 bases between. Germline V gene lookup returns CDR1 MNHEY and CDR2 SMNVEV (reference sequence). This CDR3 reads CASSAGRANTEAFF. Here the CDR3 DNA reads TGTGCCAGCAGTGCGGGACGGGCGAACACTGAAGCTTTCTTT.

In its sample, this clone was seen once. The chain employs TRBV15 and TRBJ2-5; 13 bases are shared with TRBD2. The junction had 5 bases not matched to a gene; V was cut back by 6 bases and J by 4 bases. The germline gives CDR1 LNHNV, CDR2 YYDKDF (reference sequence). The CDR3 contains 15 residues. The CDR3 here is CATSKRTSGRETQYF. The CDR3, as DNA: TGTGCCACCAGTAAGAGGACTAGCGGGAGAGAGACCCAGTACTTC.